This passage covers 20 T cell receptor beta chains from one sample sequenced in a study of CD8 T cells in Susac syndrome (dated by TCRdb to about 2019). Library creation used the immunoSEQ multiplex PCR assay. RNA was extracted using the RNeasy kit, and roughly 0.45 to 1 microgram was reverse transcribed with random hexamers. TCRdb ran its own pipeline on the public reads, namely fastp trimming at Q25 and MiXCR clone calling, and kept in-frame beta chains. Rows are combined by CDR3 protein, so each entry shows the most common genes and DNA. In all, the sample holds 350,000 to 550,000 distinct CDR3 sequences, and approximately 85% of those were seen once. Clones ranked in the top ten supply 0.12% of the sample. The sequenced sample was CD8+ T cells from PBMCs. These receptors all stem from a human donor with multiple sclerosis.

V is TRBV4-1 and J is TRBJ1-3, with D uncertain. The germline gives CDR1 MGHRA, CDR2 YSYEKL. V lost 1 base and J 0 bases, leaving 16 bases between the germline ends. CDR3 length equals 18 residues. The DNA for the CDR3 is TGCGCCAGCAGCCAAGGGCCCCGAATAGCGAGCTCTGGAAACACCATATATTTT. It is translated as CASSQGPRIASSGNTIYF.

The rearrangement joins TRBV5-1 to TRBJ2-5, with a possible D match to TRBD2 (5 bases). The CDR3 loop spans 15 amino acids. V lost 3 bases to trimming and J lost 2 bases, with 14 bases between them. The germline V gene encodes CDR1 SGHRS and CDR2 YFSETQ. The CDR3 sequence is CASSYLPGRQETQYF. The CDR3 coding sequence is TGCGCCAGCAGCTACCTCCCGGGAAGACAAGAGACCCAGTACTTC.

This clonotype was recorded a few times. CDR3 nucleotide sequence: TGCAGTGCGGGGGGACAGGGGGGTAATCAGCCCCAGCATTTT. Translated: CSAGGQGGNQPQHF. V gene TRBV20-1 combines with J gene TRBJ1-5; 11 nucleotides match TRBD1. The CDR3 contains 14 residues. Germline trimming cut 6 bases from V and 4 bases from J; bases unmatched to any gene: 5. Germline CDR1 is DFQATT and CDR2 is SNEGSKA (reference sequence).

In the case of this clonotype: Mismatch with germline at one junction end may stem from a read error. The chain recombines TRBV7-7 with TRBJ2-1; 10 nucleotides match TRBD2. CDR1 and CDR2 from the germline V gene are SSHAT and FNYEAQ (reference sequence). CDR3 length: 15 amino acids. CDR3 loop: CASSPWLAGVTEQFF. The CDR3 DNA sequence: TGTGCTAGCAGCCCCTGGCTAGCGGGAGTGACTGAGCAGTTCTTC.

This clonotype was observed a single time. The V gene is TRBV2, the J gene TRBJ1-2, with a possible D match to TRBD1 (6 bases). Germline loops: CDR1 SNHLY, CDR2 FYNNEI. V dropped 2 bases and J dropped 1 base, with 11 bases sitting between them. The length of the CDR3 is 15 residues. The CDR3 loop reads CASSESGQINYGYTF. DNA of the CDR3: TGTGCCAGCAGTGAATCGGGACAAATTAACTATGGCTACACCTTC.

The CDR3 DNA reads as TGCAGCGTTGAGATGACAGGGGGGGGCGAAAAACTGTTTTTT. It specifies CSVEMTGGGEKLFF. This chain links TRBV29-1 with TRBJ1-4; 9 nucleotides align to TRBD1. V trimming: 3 bases; J trimming: 8 bases; junction bases outside the gene matches: 7. This CDR3 contains 14 residues. Germline lookup yields CDR1 SQVTM and CDR2 ANQGSEA.

The J gene is TRBJ2-7, the V gene TRBV30; the D gene is possibly TRBD1 (5 bases). V dropped 6 bases and J dropped 2 bases, with 11 bases sitting between them. The CDR3 has 12 residues. Per germline, CDR1 GTSNPN and CDR2 SVGIG (reference sequence). The CDR3, as DNA: TGTGCCTGTCTGGAAGGGGCCTACGAGCAGTACTTC. Residues: CACLEGAYEQYF.

V and J are TRBV10-3 and TRBJ1-1; 9 bases map to TRBD1. Germline V gene data show CDR1 as ENHRY and CDR2 as SYGVKD. The ends lost 5 bases at V and 10 bases at J; junction bases unmatched: 14. The length of the CDR3 is 15 residues. The CDR3 bases are TGTGCCATCAGTACAGGGGGCGAAGGAGGGGTTGGAGCTTTCTTT. Translating gives CAISTGGEGGVGAFF.

V and J are TRBV6-1 and TRBJ2-7, with 10 bases aligning to TRBD1. V was pared by 2 bases and J by 5 bases, with 6 bases of the junction left unmatched. The CDR3 runs 15 residues. The germline CDR1 and CDR2 sequences are MNHNS and SASEGT. The CDR3 DNA reads as TGTGCCAGCAGTGAACGCGGGACAGGGGAACACGAGCAGTACTTC. As protein: CASSERGTGEHEQYF.

This rearrangement joins TRBV11-2 to TRBJ2-7; no firm D call. CDR1 is SGHAT and CDR2 is FQNNGV in the germline V gene. There are 13 residues in the CDR3. V lost 3 bases and J 6 bases, leaving 12 bases between the germline ends. This chain's CDR3 is CASSLGFLREQYF. CDR3 coding DNA: TGTGCCAGCAGCTTGGGGTTTTTGCGCGAGCAGTACTTC.

This clonotype was counted once. V is TRBV2 and J is TRBJ2-2; the D gene is possibly TRBD1 (5 bases). Germline V gene sequence: CDR1 SNHLY, CDR2 FYNNEI. This CDR3 comprises 14 residues. With 4 bases removed from V and 0 bases from J, the gap between germline ends came to 6 bases. CDR3 DNA sequence: TGTGCCAGCAGTGTAGGGGCGAACACCGGGGAGCTGTTTTTT. This translates into CASSVGANTGELFF.

CDR3: CASGLASYEQYF. The CDR3 bases are TGTGCTAGTGGTTTGGCATCCTACGAGCAGTACTTC. V gene TRBV12-5 combines with J gene TRBJ2-7; no clear D gene. V lost 1 base to trimming and J lost 1 base, with 2 bases between them. The CDR3 extends over 12 amino acids. In germline, CDR1 is LGHNT, CDR2 FRNRAP.

The rearrangement uses TRBV11-2 and TRBJ2-4; D is ambiguous. Germline V gives CDR1 SGHAT, CDR2 FQNNGV. This CDR3 contains 13 residues. V was shortened by 10 bases and J by 0 bases, with 10 bases between the two germline ends. CDR3 sequence reads: CATASPAKNIQYF. In DNA form, the CDR3 reads TGTGCCACCGCCAGCCCAGCCAAAAACATTCAGTACTTC.

J is TRBJ2-7 and V is TRBV27; perhaps TRBD2 as D (5 bases). From germline, CDR1 is MNHEY and CDR2 SMNVEV (reference sequence). The CDR3 sequence is 15 residues long. V was clipped by 5 bases and J by 4 bases, with 18 bases between them. The CDR3 DNA is TGTGCCAGCAGTCAGAGAGGGTTCGGGATATACGAGCAGTACTTC. It encodes CASSQRGFGIYEQYF.

This clonotype was counted a few times. The rearrangement links TRBV3-1 to TRBJ1-6; no reliable D call. The CDR3 extends over 12 amino acids. V lost 7 bases to trimming and J lost 0 bases, with 1 base between them. CDR1 and CDR2 from the germline V gene are LGHDT and YNNKEL (reference sequence). The CDR3 spells CASNSYNSPLHF. The CDR3 nucleotides read TGTGCCAGCAACTCCTATAATTCACCCCTCCACTTT.

The genes are TRBV6-2 or TRBV6-3 and TRBJ2-7; 7 bases map to TRBD1. V shed 5 bases, J shed 2 bases, and the junction held 6 bases outside the gene matches. The length of the CDR3 is 14 residues. The germline CDR1 and CDR2 sequences are MNHEY and SVGEGT. The CDR3 loop is CASSAPGQPYEQYF. The CDR3 DNA follows: TGTGCCAGCAGTGCTCCGGGACAGCCCTACGAGCAGTACTTC.

This chain connects TRBV5-4 to TRBJ2-5; 8 nucleotides match TRBD1. This CDR3 has 13 residues. After removal of 10 bases from V and 1 base from J, the junction contained 6 bases not matched to a gene. Per germline, CDR1 SGHNT and CDR2 YYREEE (reference sequence). CDR3 DNA sequence: TGTGCCTACAGGGGGGCAGGCCAAGAGACCCAGTACTTC. Translating it yields CAYRGAGQETQYF.

This sequence joins TRBV6-1 and TRBJ1-1, with unresolved D. From germline, CDR1 is MNHNS and CDR2 SASEGT. V was cut by 6 bases and J by 1 base, with 9 bases left in between. The length of the CDR3 is 13 residues. The CDR3 DNA follows: TGTGCCAGCAGAGAACATGAGAACACTGAAGCTTTCTTT. Translation gives CASREHENTEAFF.

This chain joins TRBV4-1 and TRBJ2-3; D not resolved. Trimming shortened V by 1 base and J by 4 bases, and 9 bases separated the two germline ends. CDR3 length: 14 residues. Germline assignment: CDR1 MGHRA and CDR2 YSYEKL. The CDR3 DNA follows: TGCGCCAGCAGCCAAGGGGCTAGTCCAGATACGCAGTATTTT. Encoded protein: CASSQGASPDTQYF.

The gene calls are TRBV12-3 or TRBV12-4 and TRBJ2-1, with 7 positions matching TRBD2. After removal of 6 bases from V and 8 bases from J, the junction contained 4 bases not matched to a gene. This CDR3 region has 12 residues. CDR3: CASRGLSDEQFF. The CDR3 region has the DNA TGTGCCAGCAGGGGACTATCGGATGAGCAGTTCTTC.